Given below is one T cell receptor (beta chain) in context. Seattle researchers signed up patients amid active infection and tracked them longitudinally. Germline assignment: CDR1 SGDLS and CDR2 YYNGEE. This CDR3 has 14 amino acids. Trimming stripped 0 bases from V and 8 bases from J, with 12 bases between. How the authors handled the data: Cell counts per sample came from amplifying reference gene primers. The data were produced by immunoSEQ multiplex PCR, yet TCRdb's version contains in-frame clones alone and is incomplete. The V and J calls and clone size are taken from that table; D and trimming were inferred from the DNA. The sample consists of fewer than 350,000 clones, roughly 90% of them appearing once. This sample is drawn from a study of blood T cell repertoires in COVID-19. Overall study: Samples came from the United States, Italy and Spain, spanning acute and convalescent COVID-19.

The origin of this receptor is a woman younger than 45 with COVID-19, enrolled during active disease. Specimen: peripheral blood. V and J are TRBV9 and TRBJ2-4; D not certain. The CDR3 sequence: CASSVDRVMDIQYF. DNA of the CDR3: TGTGCCAGCAGCGTAGATCGGGTAATGGACATTCAGTACTTC.